This T cell receptor beta chain was sequenced during a study of spatial heterogeneity in lung cancer. Notes on the study in general: Within tumors, counts of expanded alpha and beta TCRs tracked tumor mutation counts.

The time point is: sample taken at primary tumor resection. This CDR3 region has 14 residues. Per the germline V gene, CDR1 is LNHNV and CDR2 is YYDKDF (reference sequence). Trimming took 1 base from V and 8 from J, leaving 11 bases between them. This clonotype was detected only a few times. The antigen remains undetermined. In a library made to pick up alpha chains, this beta chain is a stray read with a size that means little. Using its own MiXCR run on the 5' RACE reads, TCRdb lists one record per CDR3 protein. Here the sample spans some 15,000 distinct CDR3 sequences, approximately 4.8% being singletons.

This chain uses TRBV15 with TRBJ1-4; D is unclear. The receptor was derived from a female donor with early-stage non-small cell lung cancer. Sequencing was performed on lung tumor tissue, taken at surgery. The CDR3 protein is CATSRGDGDEKLFF. CDR3 DNA: TGTGCCACCAGCAGAGGAGATGGCGACGAAAAACTGTTTTTT.